This T cell receptor beta chain was sequenced for a study of early T cells in non-severe SARS-CoV-2 infection. Whole-study context: RNA in bulk from unsorted whole blood was sequenced, and chains were unpaired.

Trimming shortened V by 1 base and J by 4 bases, and 9 bases separated the two germline ends. This CDR3 has 14 amino acids. CDR1 and CDR2 from the germline V gene are SGHNT and YENEEA. TCRdb re-called the 5' RACE reads through MiXCR, storing one row per CDR3 protein. The sample contains about 44,000 distinct CDR3 sequences, about 25% of which appear only once. Notes on this clonotype: Antigen specificity is unknown.

Findings of the study overall: Anti-spike CD8 responses were favored by VDJdb matching, which missed private and CD4 specificities.

The source of this sequence is an adult who was a healthcare worker with PCR-confirmed SARS-CoV-2 infection or an uninfected control (not recorded which). The gene calls are TRBV11-3 and TRBJ2-3, with D possibly being TRBD2 (6 bases). The sample consisted of whole blood, taken at baseline. CDR3 residues: CASSLVGEADTQYF. The CDR3, as DNA: TGTGCCAGCAGCTTAGTAGGGGAGGCAGATACGCAGTATTTT. Based on the CDR3 plus reference TRBV11-3 and TRBJ2-3, the full variable domain is EAGVVQSPRYKIIEKKQPVAFWCNPISGHNTLYWYLQNLGQGPELLIRYENEEAVDDSQLPKDRFSAERLKGVDSTLKIQPAELGDSAVYLCASSLVGEADTQYFGPGTRLTVL.